Sequencing of this T cell receptor beta chain was carried out in a study of T cell responses to AZD1222 COVID-19 vaccine. Findings and caveats of the study: It was only a handful of AZD1222 recipients who were seropositive at baseline. Donor demographics were predominantly white British with a female majority; clonal diversity may be underestimated.

TCRdb's copy holds only in-frame clones and misses some; the assay was immunoSEQ multiplex PCR. The sample records 150,000 to 200,000 clones, approximately 94% being singletons. The germline V gene has CDR1 MNHEY and CDR2 SVGAGI. The CDR3 covers 13 residues. With 6 bases removed from V and 5 bases from J, the gap between germline ends came to 11 bases. As to this clone: Its antigen remains unknown.

Samples with a second dose at about 4 or about 12 weeks were pooled together. This chain connects TRBV6-5 to TRBJ1-5, with D perhaps matching TRBD1 (6 bases). This receptor was obtained from an adult who received the AZD1222 COVID-19 vaccine. Sequencing was performed on peripheral blood, taken 28 days after the second AZD1222 dose. The CDR3 sequence is CASRTDSHQPQHF. The CDR3 region has the DNA TGTGCCAGCAGAACGGACAGCCATCAGCCCCAGCATTTT.